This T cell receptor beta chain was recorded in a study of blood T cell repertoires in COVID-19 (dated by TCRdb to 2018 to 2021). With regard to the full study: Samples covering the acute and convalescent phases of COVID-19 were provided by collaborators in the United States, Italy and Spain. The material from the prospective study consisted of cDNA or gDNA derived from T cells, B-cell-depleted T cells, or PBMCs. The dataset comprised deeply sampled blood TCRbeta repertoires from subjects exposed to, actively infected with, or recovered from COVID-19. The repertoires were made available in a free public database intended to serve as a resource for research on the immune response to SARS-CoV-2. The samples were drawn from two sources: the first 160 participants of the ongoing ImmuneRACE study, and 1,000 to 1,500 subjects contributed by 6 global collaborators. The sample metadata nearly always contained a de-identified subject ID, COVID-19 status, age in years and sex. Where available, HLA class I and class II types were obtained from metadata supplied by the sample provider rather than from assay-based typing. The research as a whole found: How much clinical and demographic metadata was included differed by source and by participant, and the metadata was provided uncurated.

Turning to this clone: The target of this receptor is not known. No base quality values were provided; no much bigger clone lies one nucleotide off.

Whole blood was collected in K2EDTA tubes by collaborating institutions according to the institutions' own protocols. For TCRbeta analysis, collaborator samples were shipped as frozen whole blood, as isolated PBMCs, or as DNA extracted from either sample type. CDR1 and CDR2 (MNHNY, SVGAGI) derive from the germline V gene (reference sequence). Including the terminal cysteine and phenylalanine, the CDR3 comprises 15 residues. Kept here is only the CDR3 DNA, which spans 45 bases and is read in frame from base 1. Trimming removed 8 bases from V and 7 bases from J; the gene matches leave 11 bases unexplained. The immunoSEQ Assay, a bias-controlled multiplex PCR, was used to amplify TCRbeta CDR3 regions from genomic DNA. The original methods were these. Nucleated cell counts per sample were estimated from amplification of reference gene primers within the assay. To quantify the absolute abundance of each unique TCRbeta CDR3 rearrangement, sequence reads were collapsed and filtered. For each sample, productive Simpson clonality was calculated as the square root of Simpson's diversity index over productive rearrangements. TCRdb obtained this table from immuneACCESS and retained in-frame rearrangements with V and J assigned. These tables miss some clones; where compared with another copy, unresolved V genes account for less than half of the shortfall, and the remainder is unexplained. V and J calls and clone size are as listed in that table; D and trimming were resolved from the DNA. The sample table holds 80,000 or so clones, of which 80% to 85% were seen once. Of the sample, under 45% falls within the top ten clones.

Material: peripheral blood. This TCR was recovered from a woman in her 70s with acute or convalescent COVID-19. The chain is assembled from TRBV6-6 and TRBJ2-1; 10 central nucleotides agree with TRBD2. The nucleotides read TGTGCCAGCCATCGGGAGCGGGAGGGCACGAATGAGCAGTTCTTC. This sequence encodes CASHREREGTNEQFF.